One sample yielded the 29 T cell receptor beta chains listed below, sequenced in a study of blood T cell repertoires in COVID-19. The assay was immunoSEQ multiplex PCR, and TCRdb's table has in-frame clones only and misses some. The sample lists roughly 300,000 clones; 90% to 95% were seen once. The material sequenced was peripheral blood. These TCRs come from a woman aged 25 to 39 with COVID-19, enrolled during active disease.

The chain has TRBV7-2 and TRBJ2-1; TRBD1 matches at 9 bases. There are 14 residues in the CDR3. V trimming: 4 bases; J trimming: 8 bases; junction bases outside the gene matches: 6. The germline V gene has CDR1 SGHTA and CDR2 FQGNSA. This CDR3 reads CASSSGTGFHEQFF. In nucleotides, the CDR3 is TGTGCCAGCAGCTCCGGGACAGGGTTTCATGAGCAGTTCTTC. Based on the CDR3 plus reference TRBV7-2 and TRBJ2-1, the full variable domain is GAGVSQSPSNKVTEKGKDVELRCDPISGHTALYWYRQSLGQGLEFLIYFQGNSAPDKSGLPSDRFSAERTGGSVSTLTIQRTQQEDSAVYLCASSSGTGFHEQFFGPGTRLTVL.

V and J are TRBV13 and TRBJ2-7; D is possibly TRBD1 (6 bases). Germline loops: CDR1 PRHDT, CDR2 FYEKMQ (reference sequence). Trimming stripped 5 bases from V and 3 bases from J, with 20 bases between. There are 16 residues in the CDR3. CDR3 DNA sequence: TGTGCCAGCAGCCAGGACAGTACCTCTAAATACTACGAGCAGTACTTC. Translation: CASSQDSTSKYYEQYF.

The table lists this clone with a count of one. J is TRBJ2-7 and V is TRBV21-1; TRBD1 is the table's D call and was not checked against the DNA. TRBV21-1 is a recognized pseudogene. This CDR3 spans 15 amino acids. This chain's CDR3 is CASSKKQVNSYEQYF. In nucleotides, the CDR3 is TGTGCCAGCAGCAAAAAACAGGTTAACTCCTACGAGCAGTACTTC.

This chain joins TRBV19 and TRBJ1-5; maybe TRBD1 (5 bases). Trimming removed 3 bases at V and 3 bases at J, with 12 bases between. Looked up from germline, CDR1 is LNHDA and CDR2 is SQIVND (reference sequence). The CDR3 runs 15 residues. The CDR3 protein is CASSIGRGINQPQHF. CDR3 in DNA: TGTGCCAGTAGTATTGGAAGGGGCATCAATCAGCCCCAGCATTTT. The entire variable domain, with the rest obtained from reference TRBV19 and TRBJ1-5, is as follows: DGGITQSPKYLFRKEGQNVTLSCEQNLNHDAMYWYRQDPGQGLRLIYYSQIVNDFQKGDIAEGYSVSREKKESFPLTVTSAQKNPTAFYLCASSIGRGINQPQHFGDGTRLSIL.

This clone was counted a few times. The V and J genes are TRBV19 and TRBJ2-7, with 7 positions matching TRBD1. CDR3 length equals 16 residues. Germline V gene data show CDR1 as LNHDA and CDR2 as SQIVND (reference sequence). The V and J ends lost 4 bases and 0 bases, in that order; junction bases with no gene match: 9. The CDR3 DNA reads TGTGCCAGTAGTACCGGGACAGCACTTTACTCCTACGAGCAGTACTTC. As protein: CASSTGTALYSYEQYF.

This clone was counted a single time. The gene calls are TRBV6-6 and TRBJ1-1; D gene unclear. V shed 6 bases and J shed 1 base, with 12 bases lying between them. This CDR3 has 14 amino acids. Germline V gene data show CDR1 as MNHNY and CDR2 as SVGAGI (reference sequence). CDR3 bases: TGTGCCAGCAGAATCCGACTCGAGAACACTGAAGCTTTCTTT. Translating gives CASRIRLENTEAFF.

This chain joins TRBV30 and TRBJ1-1; 8 positions agree with TRBD1. Germline-derived CDR1 and CDR2 are GTSNPN and SVGIG (reference sequence). The junction had 2 bases not matched to a gene; V was cut back by 0 bases and J by 11 bases. The CDR3 length is 11 residues. The CDR3 reads CAWSVDREAFF. The CDR3 DNA sequence: TGTGCCTGGAGTGTGGACAGGGAGGCTTTCTTT.

The chain uses TRBV7-2 and TRBJ1-6; D call uncertain. CDR1 SGHTA and CDR2 FQGNSA come from the germline V gene. V lost 3 bases, J lost 0 bases, and 12 bases lay in between. This CDR3 spans 17 amino acids. CDR3 bases: TGTGCCAGCAGCTTGGTGCCAGCGAGCTCCTATAATTCACCCCTCCACTTT. This sequence encodes CASSLVPASSYNSPLHF.

This clone was recorded once. The genes are TRBV27 and TRBJ2-7; 12 bases map to TRBD2. Germline lookup yields CDR1 MNHEY and CDR2 SMNVEV (reference sequence). This CDR3 is 21 amino acids long. The junction had 18 bases not matched to a gene; V was cut back by 3 bases and J by 0 bases. CDR3: CASSFPLRPPTSGSTSYEQYF. In nucleotides, the CDR3 is TGTGCCAGCAGTTTCCCATTACGCCCCCCGACTAGCGGGAGTACCTCCTACGAGCAGTACTTC.

This chain links TRBV6-2 or TRBV6-3 with TRBJ2-3, with 9 bases lining up with TRBD2. CDR3 size: 17 residues. Per germline, CDR1 MNHEY and CDR2 SVGEGT. The trim removed 0 bases at V and 0 bases at J, leaving 4 bases unmatched. This CDR3 is CASSYSLAGASTDTQYF. CDR3 coding DNA: TGTGCCAGCAGTTACTCGTTAGCGGGAGCCAGCACAGATACGCAGTATTTT.

A word on this clone: At one boundary the junction diverges from the germline segment, which might be a read error. The gene calls are TRBV4-2 and TRBJ2-1; 11 bases align to TRBD2. The CDR3 extends over 14 amino acids. Germline V gene sequence: CDR1 LGHNA, CDR2 YNFKEQ. The CDR3 spells CASGGLADYNGQFF. DNA for the CDR3: TGTGCCTCGGGGGGACTAGCGGATTACAATGGGCAGTTCTTC.

This chain uses TRBV2 with TRBJ1-1; D unclear. This CDR3 is 11 amino acids long. V gave up 6 bases and J gave up 5 bases, with 7 bases separating them. The V gene's germline CDR1 is SNHLY and CDR2 FYNNEI. Here the CDR3 reads CASRQMTEAFF. CDR3 nucleotides: TGTGCCAGCAGACAGATGACTGAAGCTTTCTTT.

This sequence joins TRBV5-4 and TRBJ2-1, with 12 bases that match TRBD2. Looked up from germline, CDR1 is SGHNT and CDR2 is YYREEE (reference sequence). This CDR3 contains 16 residues. The V segment lost 3 bases and the J segment 3 bases; nucleotides outside the gene matches: 4. CDR3 nucleotide sequence: TGTGCCAGCAGCTGGGGACTAGCGGGCCTCTACAATGAGCAGTTCTTC. It specifies CASSWGLAGLYNEQFF.

The gene calls are TRBV3-1 (or the pseudogene TRBV3-2) and TRBJ2-2; possible D gene TRBD1, 6 bases. Germline loops: CDR1 LGHDT, CDR2 YNNKEL (reference sequence). This CDR3 contains 15 residues. Trimming took 4 bases from V and 4 from J, leaving 13 bases between them. CDR3: CASSLQTGLTGELFF. CDR3 sequence (DNA): TGTGCCAGCAGCCTACAGACAGGACTCACCGGGGAGCTGTTTTTT.

The rearrangement links TRBV7-2 to TRBJ1-5; 9 bases are a match to TRBD1. V lost 8 bases to trimming and J lost 3 bases; unmatched junction nucleotides: 11. The germline CDR1 and CDR2 sequences are SGHTA and FQGNSA. The CDR3 is 16 amino acids. The chain's CDR3 is CASGDREGEDNQPQHF. The DNA of the CDR3 is TGTGCCAGCGGGGACAGGGAAGGCGAGGACAATCAGCCCCAGCATTTT.

V and J are TRBV30 and TRBJ1-2; D unresolved. The CDR3 is 13 residues long. Germline-derived CDR1 and CDR2 are GTSNPN and SVGIG (reference sequence). Trimming shortened V by 3 bases and J by 4 bases, and 12 bases separated the two germline ends. The CDR3 loop is CAWSLGGLYGYTF. CDR3 coding DNA: TGTGCCTGGAGCCTTGGAGGACTCTATGGCTACACCTTC.

The gene calls are TRBV19 and TRBJ1-3; 7 bases agree with TRBD1. This CDR3 spans 15 amino acids. CDR1 LNHDA and CDR2 SQIVND come from the germline V gene (reference sequence). Germline trimming cut 5 bases from V and 0 bases from J; bases unmatched to any gene: 4. DNA of the CDR3: TGTGCCAGTAGTCCGGACAGGAGCTCTGGAAACACCATATATTTT. It encodes CASSPDRSSGNTIYF.

V usage is TRBV6-5 and J usage is TRBJ1-1; no clear D. The CDR3 totals 11 residues. Germline V CDR1 and CDR2: MNHEY, SVGAGI. Trimming cost V 2 bases and J 11 bases, with 9 bases left between them. The DNA of the CDR3 is TGTGCCAGCAGTTACGAGGATATGGCTTTCTTT. Translating it yields CASSYEDMAFF.

This sequence joins TRBV11-3 and TRBJ2-1; 12 bases line up with TRBD2. Trimming at V came to 1 base and at J to 5 bases, leaving 3 bases not matched to a gene. CDR1 and CDR2 from the germline V gene are SGHNT and YENEEA. The CDR3 consists of 16 residues. The CDR3 nucleotides read TGTGCCAGCAGCTTAGCCCGACTAGCGGGGGACAATGAGCAGTTCTTC. Its translation is CASSLARLAGDNEQFF.

Notes on this clone: Different DNA sequences within this sample yield the same CDR3. The CDR3 protein is CASSVGGGSGNTIYF. DNA for the CDR3: TGTGCCAGCAGCGTAGGAGGAGGGTCTGGAAACACCATATATTTT. V usage is TRBV9 and J usage is TRBJ1-3; no clear D. The CDR3 has 15 amino acids. Between the trimmed V and J ends, which lost 0 bases and 1 base, there was a span of 8 bases. CDR1 is SGDLS and CDR2 is YYNGEE in the germline V gene.

The chain has TRBV28 and TRBJ1-6, with D possibly being TRBD1 (5 bases). V was trimmed by 6 bases and J by 9 bases, leaving 24 bases between them. CDR3 length equals 17 residues. Germline V CDR1 and CDR2: MDHEN, SYDVKM. The CDR3 protein is CASSYLLESGWPSPLHF. The CDR3 DNA reads as TGTGCCAGCAGCTATCTGCTCGAGTCAGGGTGGCCTTCACCCCTCCACTTT.

The chain couples TRBV3-1 (or the pseudogene TRBV3-2) to TRBJ2-1; D is perhaps TRBD2 (5 bases). CDR3 size: 14 residues. In germline, CDR1 is LGHDT, CDR2 YNNKEL (reference sequence). Trimming removed 5 bases at V and 5 bases at J, with 13 bases between. DNA for the CDR3: TGTGCCAGCAGCTGGGCTAGCCGGAACAATGAGCAGTTCTTC. Protein sequence: CASSWASRNNEQFF.

The rearrangement joins TRBV29-1 to TRBJ1-2; D possibly corresponds to TRBD1 (6 bases). CDR3 length equals 12 residues. Trimming left V 7 bases short and J 3 bases short, with 12 bases between. Germline V gene lookup returns CDR1 SQVTM and CDR2 ANQGSEA. The CDR3 protein is CSALRGYYGYTF. CDR3 DNA sequence: TGCAGCGCCCTCAGGGGCTACTATGGCTACACCTTC.

This chain connects TRBV20-1 to TRBJ2-1; D is perhaps TRBD1 (6 bases). From germline, CDR1 is DFQATT and CDR2 SNEGSKA (reference sequence). Trimming took off 5 bases at V and 4 bases at J, with 6 bases between the two ends. The CDR3 extends over 11 amino acids. CDR3 bases: TGCAGTGCTGGGACATACAATGAGCAGTTCTTC. This sequence encodes CSAGTYNEQFF.

The table lists this clone with many counts. The V and J genes are TRBV6-5 and TRBJ1-6, with D perhaps matching TRBD1 (6 bases). This CDR3 is 14 amino acids long. The germline V gene has CDR1 MNHEY and CDR2 SVGAGI. With 6 bases removed from V and 6 bases from J, the gap between germline ends came to 12 bases. DNA of the CDR3: TGTGCCAGCAGGTCCGGGACAATTAATTCACCCCTCCACTTT. Amino acid sequence: CASRSGTINSPLHF.

The CDR3 nucleotides are TGTGCCAGCAGTAAGAGCACTGAAGCTTTCTTT. Its translation is CASSKSTEAFF. The chain combines TRBV3-1 (or the pseudogene TRBV3-2) with TRBJ1-1; D gene ambiguous. The germline V and J ends were trimmed by 6 bases and 4 bases, with 6 bases remaining between them. The CDR3 loop spans 11 amino acids. The germline V gene encodes CDR1 LGHDT and CDR2 YNNKEL (reference sequence).

The chain is built from TRBV11-2 and TRBJ2-6; 10 bases line up with TRBD2. The CDR3 sequence is 16 residues long. Germline CDR1 SGHAT, CDR2 FQNNGV. The V segment lost 3 bases and the J segment 3 bases; nucleotides outside the gene matches: 2. The CDR3 loop reads CASSFLAGVGANVLTF. The CDR3 DNA reads TGTGCCAGCAGCTTTCTAGCGGGAGTTGGGGCCAACGTCCTGACTTTC.

This chain uses TRBV3-1 (or the pseudogene TRBV3-2) with TRBJ1-3, with no clear D. This CDR3 has 13 residues. The germline V and J ends were trimmed by 3 bases and 0 bases, with 3 bases remaining between them. The germline V gene encodes CDR1 LGHDT and CDR2 YNNKEL (reference sequence). CDR3 protein: CASSHRSGNTIYF. Here the CDR3 DNA reads TGTGCCAGCAGCCATCGCTCTGGAAACACCATATATTTT.

This chain uses TRBV27 with TRBJ2-3; D uncertain. Trimming took 4 bases from V and 1 from J, leaving 12 bases between them. Germline lookup yields CDR1 MNHEY and CDR2 SMNVEV (reference sequence). The CDR3 has 15 amino acids. The CDR3 protein is CASSSSGGGTDTQYF. The CDR3 DNA follows: TGTGCCAGCAGTTCATCTGGCGGAGGCACAGATACGCAGTATTTT.